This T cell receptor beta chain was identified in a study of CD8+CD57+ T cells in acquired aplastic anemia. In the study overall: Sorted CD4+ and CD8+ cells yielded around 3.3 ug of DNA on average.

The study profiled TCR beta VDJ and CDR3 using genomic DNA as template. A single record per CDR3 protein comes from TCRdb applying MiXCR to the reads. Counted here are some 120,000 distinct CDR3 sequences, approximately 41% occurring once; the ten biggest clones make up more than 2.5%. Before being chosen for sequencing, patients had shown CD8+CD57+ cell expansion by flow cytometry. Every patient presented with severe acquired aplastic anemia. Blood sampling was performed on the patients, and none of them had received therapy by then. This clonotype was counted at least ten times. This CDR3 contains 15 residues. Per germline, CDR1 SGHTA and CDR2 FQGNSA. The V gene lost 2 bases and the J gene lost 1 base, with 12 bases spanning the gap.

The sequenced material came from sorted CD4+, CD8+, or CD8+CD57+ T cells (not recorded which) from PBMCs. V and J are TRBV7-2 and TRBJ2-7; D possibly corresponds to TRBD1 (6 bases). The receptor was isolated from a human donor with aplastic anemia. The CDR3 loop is CASSLLDRLSYEQYF. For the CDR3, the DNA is TGTGCCAGCAGCTTACTAGACAGGCTATCCTACGAGCAGTACTTC. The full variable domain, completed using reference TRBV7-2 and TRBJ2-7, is GAGVSQSPSNKVTEKGKDVELRCDPISGHTALYWYRQSLGQGLEFLIYFQGNSAPDKSGLPSDRFSAERTGGSVSTLTIQRTQQEDSAVYLCASSLLDRLSYEQYFGPGTRLTVT.